This T cell receptor (beta chain) was observed in a study of shared clonotypes between healthy human individuals. For this clone: The antigen remains undetermined.

CDR1 is SGDLS and CDR2 is YYNGEE in the germline V gene. Trimming removed 4 bases from V and 3 bases from J, with 14 bases in between. The CDR3 extends over 15 amino acids. Findings and limits, study-wide: When naive CD4 clonotypes were compared across four donors, 5% to 5.5% were shared. Clonotype sharing levels among donors were expected to vary with sequencing depth.

It was at deep level that the assay was run. Each replicate PCR on the sorted subsets used 200 ng DNA (around 31,000 T cell genomes). The data were produced by immunoSEQ multiplex PCR, yet TCRdb's version contains in-frame clones alone and is incomplete. This sample carries approximately 1,000,000 clones, around 77% of them seen once, and the ten largest clones take 0.89%. The J gene is TRBJ2-4, the V gene TRBV9, with D possibly being TRBD1 (6 bases). The sample comprised memory CD4+ T cells from PBMCs. Noted subset: CD45RA-negative fraction. The TCR was taken from a man aged 18 to 30 in good health. Some clones in this sample may be carry-over from other donors' samples. CDR3 DNA sequence: TGTGCCAGCAGCCCCCCGGACAGCTACAAAAACATTCAGTACTTC. Its translation: CASSPPDSYKNIQYF.